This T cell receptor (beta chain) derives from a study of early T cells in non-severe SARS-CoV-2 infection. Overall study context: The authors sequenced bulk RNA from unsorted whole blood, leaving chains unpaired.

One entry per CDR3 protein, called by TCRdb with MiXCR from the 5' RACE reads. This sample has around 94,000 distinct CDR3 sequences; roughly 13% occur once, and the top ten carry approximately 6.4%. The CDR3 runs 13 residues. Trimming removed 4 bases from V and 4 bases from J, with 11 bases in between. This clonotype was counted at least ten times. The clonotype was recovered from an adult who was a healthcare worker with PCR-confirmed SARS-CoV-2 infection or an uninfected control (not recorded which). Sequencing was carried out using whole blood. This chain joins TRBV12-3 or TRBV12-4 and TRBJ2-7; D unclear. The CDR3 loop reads CASSSVAAYEQYF. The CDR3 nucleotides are TGTGCCAGCAGTTCCGTGGCCGCTTACGAGCAGTACTTC.